This TCR beta chain was captured in a study of T cells expressing NK-cell markers. Overall study: All TCR beta repertoires analysed originated from sorted CD3+CD56+NKG2C+, CD3+CD56+NKG2C- and CD3+CD56-NKG2C+ T cells. Among eight sequenced donors, seven carried HCMV seropositivity while one was seronegative. Study conclusions and caveats: As a fraction of CD8+ T cells, dominant NKG2C+ clonotypes reached roughly 1.0-7.5% in roughly 6 donors.

UMI-tagged 5'RACE template switching yielded the TCR beta cDNA. TCRdb reprocessed the 5' RACE reads, with one entry per CDR3 protein and no DNA. The sample totals 500,000 to 700,000 distinct CDR3 sequences. To note about this clonotype: What it binds is not known.

This CDR3 region has 16 residues. Germline values: CDR1 MRHNA, CDR2 SNTAGT. This sequence joins TRBV6-4 and TRBJ2-1; the D call of TRBD2 rests on TCRdb alone, since no DNA is present to check it. The clonotype was recovered from a man aged 18 to 30 in good health. Sequenced input: blood T cells: a sorted CD56 or NKG2C T cell subset, CD4+ or CD8+ T cells, or bulk PBMC T cells (not recorded which). CDR3 amino acids: CASSVEARSSYNEQFF.